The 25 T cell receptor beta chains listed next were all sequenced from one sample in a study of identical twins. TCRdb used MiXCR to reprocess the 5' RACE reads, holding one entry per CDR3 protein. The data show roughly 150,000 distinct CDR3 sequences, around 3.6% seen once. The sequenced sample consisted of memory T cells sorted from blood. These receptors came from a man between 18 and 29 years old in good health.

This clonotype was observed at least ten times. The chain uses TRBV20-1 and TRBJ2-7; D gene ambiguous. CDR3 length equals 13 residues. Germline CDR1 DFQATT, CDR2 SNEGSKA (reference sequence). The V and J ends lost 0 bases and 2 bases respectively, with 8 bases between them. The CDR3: CSAREPRAYEQYF. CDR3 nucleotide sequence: TGCAGTGCTAGAGAGCCGCGTGCCTACGAGCAGTACTTC.

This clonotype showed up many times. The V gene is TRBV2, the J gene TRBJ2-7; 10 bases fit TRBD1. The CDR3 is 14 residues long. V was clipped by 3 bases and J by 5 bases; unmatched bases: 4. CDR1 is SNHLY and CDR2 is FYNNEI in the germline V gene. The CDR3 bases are TGTGCCAGCAGTGAGGGGACAGGGGTAGACGAGCAGTACGTC. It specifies CASSEGTGVDEQYV.

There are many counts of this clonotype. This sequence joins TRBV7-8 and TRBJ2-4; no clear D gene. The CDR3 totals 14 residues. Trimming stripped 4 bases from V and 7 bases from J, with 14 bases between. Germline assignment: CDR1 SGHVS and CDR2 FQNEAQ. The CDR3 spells CASSSYLSSNIQYF. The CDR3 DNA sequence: TGTGCCAGCAGCTCCTATCTATCCTCTAACATTCAGTACTTC.

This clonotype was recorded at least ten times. CDR3 protein: CATSEGGANEQFF. DNA for the CDR3: TGTGCCACCAGTGAGGGTGGGGCCAATGAGCAGTTCTTC. The chain carries TRBV24-1 and TRBJ2-1; the D gene is possibly TRBD1 (5 bases). CDR1 is KGHDR, CDR2 SFDVKD, per germline. The CDR3 loop spans 13 amino acids. Trimming cost V 4 bases and J 6 bases, with 9 bases left between them.

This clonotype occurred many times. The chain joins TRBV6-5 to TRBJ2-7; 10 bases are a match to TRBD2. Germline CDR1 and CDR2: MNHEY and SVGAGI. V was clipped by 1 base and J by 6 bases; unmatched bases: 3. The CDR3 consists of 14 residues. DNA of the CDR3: TGTGCCAGCAGTTACTACCAGCGGGAGGGCGAGCAGTACTTC. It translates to CASSYYQREGEQYF.

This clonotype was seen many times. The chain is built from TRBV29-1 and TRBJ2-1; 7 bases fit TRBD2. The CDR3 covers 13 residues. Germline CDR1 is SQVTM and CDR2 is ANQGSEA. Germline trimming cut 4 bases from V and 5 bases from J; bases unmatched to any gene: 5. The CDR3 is CSVVVGTNNEQFF. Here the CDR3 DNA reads TGCAGCGTTGTGGTCGGGACTAACAATGAGCAGTTCTTC.

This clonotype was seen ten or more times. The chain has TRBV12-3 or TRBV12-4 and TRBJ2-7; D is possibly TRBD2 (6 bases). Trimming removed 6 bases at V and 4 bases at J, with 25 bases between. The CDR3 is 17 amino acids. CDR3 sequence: CASRTPNPGTLWYEQYV. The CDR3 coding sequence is TGTGCCAGCAGGACCCCCAATCCCGGGACTTTATGGTACGAGCAGTACGTC.

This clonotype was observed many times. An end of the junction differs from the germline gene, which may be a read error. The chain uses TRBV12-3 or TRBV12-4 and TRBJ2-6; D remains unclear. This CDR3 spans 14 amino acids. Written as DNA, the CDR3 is TGTGCCAGCGGTTTGCGTAGTGGGGCCAACGTCCTGACTTTC. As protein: CASGLRSGANVLTF.

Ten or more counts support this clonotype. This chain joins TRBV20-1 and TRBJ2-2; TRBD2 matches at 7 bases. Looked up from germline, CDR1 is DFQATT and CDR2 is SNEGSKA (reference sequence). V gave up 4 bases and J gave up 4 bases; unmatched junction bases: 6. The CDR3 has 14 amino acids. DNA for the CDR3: TGCAGTGCTATTGCGGGAGTAGGCACCGGGGAGCTGTTTTTT. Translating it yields CSAIAGVGTGELFF.

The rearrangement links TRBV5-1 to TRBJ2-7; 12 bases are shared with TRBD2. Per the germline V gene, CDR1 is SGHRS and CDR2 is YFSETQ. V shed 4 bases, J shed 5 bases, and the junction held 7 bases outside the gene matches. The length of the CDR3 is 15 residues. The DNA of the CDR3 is TGCGCCAGCAGCGAAGGGACTAGCGGGTCTCACGAGCAGTACGTC. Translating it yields CASSEGTSGSHEQYV.

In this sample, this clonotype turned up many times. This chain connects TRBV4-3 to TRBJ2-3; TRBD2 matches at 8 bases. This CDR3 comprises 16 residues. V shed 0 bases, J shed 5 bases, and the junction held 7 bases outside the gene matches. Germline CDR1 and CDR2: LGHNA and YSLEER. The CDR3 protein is CASSQEGLAGQDTQYF. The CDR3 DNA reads TGCGCCAGCAGCCAAGAAGGTCTAGCGGGCCAAGATACGCAGTATTTT.

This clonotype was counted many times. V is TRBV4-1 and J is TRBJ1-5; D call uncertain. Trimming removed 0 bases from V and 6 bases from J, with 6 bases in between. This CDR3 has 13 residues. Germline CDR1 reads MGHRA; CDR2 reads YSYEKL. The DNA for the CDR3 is TGCGCCAGCAGCCAAGAAGGGAGTCAGCCCCAGCATTTT. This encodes CASSQEGSQPQHF.

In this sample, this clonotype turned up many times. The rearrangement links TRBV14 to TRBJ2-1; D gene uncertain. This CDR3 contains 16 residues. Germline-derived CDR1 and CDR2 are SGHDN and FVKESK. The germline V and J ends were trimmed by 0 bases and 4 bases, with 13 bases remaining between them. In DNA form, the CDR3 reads TGTGCCAGCAGCCAAGAAAAACAGAGATTTTACAATGAGCAGTTCTTC. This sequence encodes CASSQEKQRFYNEQFF.

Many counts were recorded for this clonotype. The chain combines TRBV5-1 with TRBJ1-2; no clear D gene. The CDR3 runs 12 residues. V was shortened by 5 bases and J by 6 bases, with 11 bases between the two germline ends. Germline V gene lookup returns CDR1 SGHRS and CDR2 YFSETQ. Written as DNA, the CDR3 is TGCGCCAGCAGGGCAGATACGCATGGCTACACCTTC. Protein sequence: CASRADTHGYTF.

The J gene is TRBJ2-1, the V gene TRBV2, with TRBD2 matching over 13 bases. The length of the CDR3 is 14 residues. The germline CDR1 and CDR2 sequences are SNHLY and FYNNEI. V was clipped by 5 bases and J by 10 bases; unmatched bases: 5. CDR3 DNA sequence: TGTGCCAGCAGTAGACTAGCGGGAGGCAGGGAGCAGTTCTTC. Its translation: CASSRLAGGREQFF.

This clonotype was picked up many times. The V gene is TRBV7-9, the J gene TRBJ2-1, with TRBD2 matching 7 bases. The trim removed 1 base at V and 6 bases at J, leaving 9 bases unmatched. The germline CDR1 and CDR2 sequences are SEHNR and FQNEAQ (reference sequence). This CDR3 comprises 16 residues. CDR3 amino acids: CASSLEGGSIRNEQFF. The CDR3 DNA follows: TGTGCCAGCAGCTTAGAAGGCGGGAGCATTCGCAATGAGCAGTTCTTC.

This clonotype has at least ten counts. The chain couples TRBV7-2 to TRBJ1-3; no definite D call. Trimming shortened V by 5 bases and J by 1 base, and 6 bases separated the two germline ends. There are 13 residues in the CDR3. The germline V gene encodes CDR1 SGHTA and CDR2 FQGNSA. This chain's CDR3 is CASSLPSGNTIYF. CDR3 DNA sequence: TGTGCCAGCAGCCTGCCTTCTGGAAACACCATATATTTT.

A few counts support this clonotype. The CDR3 nucleotides read TGCAGTGCCCTAGCGCCCATTTTTTCCAATGAGCAGTTCTTC. Its translation is CSALAPIFSNEQFF. The V and J genes are TRBV20-1 and TRBJ2-1; perhaps TRBD2 as D (6 bases). There are 14 residues in the CDR3. Looked up from germline, CDR1 is DFQATT and CDR2 is SNEGSKA (reference sequence). V was trimmed by 6 bases and J by 6 bases, leaving 18 bases between them.

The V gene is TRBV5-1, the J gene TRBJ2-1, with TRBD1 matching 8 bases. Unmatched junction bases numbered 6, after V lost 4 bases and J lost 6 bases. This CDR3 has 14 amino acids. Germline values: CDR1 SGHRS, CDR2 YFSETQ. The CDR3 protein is CASSARTGSNEQFF. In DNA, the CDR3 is TGCGCCAGCAGCGCTAGGACAGGGAGCAATGAGCAGTTCTTC.

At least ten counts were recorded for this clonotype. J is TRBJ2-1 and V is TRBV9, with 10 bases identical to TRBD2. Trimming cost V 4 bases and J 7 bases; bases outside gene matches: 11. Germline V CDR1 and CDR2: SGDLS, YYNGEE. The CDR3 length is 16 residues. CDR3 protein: CASSSRTSGIHNEQFF. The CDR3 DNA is TGTGCCAGCAGCTCACGTACTAGCGGGATTCATAATGAGCAGTTCTTC.

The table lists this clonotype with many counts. CDR3 region: CAISGRPGFEGDEQFF. The CDR3, as DNA: TGTGCCATCAGTGGGCGACCGGGATTCGAGGGGGATGAGCAGTTCTTC. The chain employs TRBV10-3 and TRBJ2-1, with D perhaps TRBD1 (6 bases). Per germline, CDR1 ENHRY and CDR2 SYGVKD. V lost 4 bases and J 8 bases, leaving 21 bases between the germline ends. The CDR3 totals 16 residues.

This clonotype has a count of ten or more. In nucleotides, the CDR3 is TGTGCCACTCAATCGGACAGGAACACCGGGGAGCTGTTTTTT. As protein: CATQSDRNTGELFF. The rearrangement links TRBV7-3 to TRBJ2-2; weak D call: TRBD1 (6 bases). The V end lost 10 bases, the J end lost 1 base, and 13 bases lay between the germline ends. Germline V gene sequence: CDR1 SGHTA, CDR2 FQGTGA. This CDR3 spans 14 amino acids. Looking up the rest from reference TRBV7-3 and TRBJ2-2 gives the full variable domain: GAGVSQTPSNKVTEKGKYVELRCDPISGHTALYWYRQSLGQGPEFLIYFQGTGAADDSGLPNDRFFAVRPEGSVSTLKIQRTERGDSAVYLCATQSDRNTGELFFGEGSRLTVL.

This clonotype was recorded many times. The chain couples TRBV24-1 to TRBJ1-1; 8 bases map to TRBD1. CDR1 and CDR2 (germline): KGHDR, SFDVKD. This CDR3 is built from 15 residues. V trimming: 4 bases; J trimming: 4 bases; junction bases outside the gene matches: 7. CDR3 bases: TGTGCCACCAGTGACAAGGCGACAGGGGCCACTGAAGCTTTCTTT. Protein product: CATSDKATGATEAFF.

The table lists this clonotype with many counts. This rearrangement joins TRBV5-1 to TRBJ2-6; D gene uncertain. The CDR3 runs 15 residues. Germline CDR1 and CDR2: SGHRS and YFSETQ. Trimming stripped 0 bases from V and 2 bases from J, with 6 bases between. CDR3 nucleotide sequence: TGCGCCAGCAGCTTGGAAGGGCCTGGGGCCAACGTCCTGACTTTC. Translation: CASSLEGPGANVLTF.

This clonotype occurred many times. The CDR3 sequence is CASSLIAGDEQYF. Written as DNA, the CDR3 is TGTGCCAGCAGCTTGATAGCGGGAGACGAGCAGTACTTC. The V and J genes are TRBV5-6 and TRBJ2-7; 9 positions match TRBD2. This CDR3 has 13 amino acids. The germline gives CDR1 SGHDT, CDR2 YYEEEE. V lost 1 base to trimming and J lost 5 bases; unmatched junction nucleotides: 1. Full variable domain (rest looked up from reference TRBV5-6 and TRBJ2-7): DAGVTQSPTHLIKTRGQQVTLRCSPKSGHDTVSWYQQALGQGPQFIFQYYEEEERQRGNFPDRFSGHQFPNYSSELNVNALLLGDSALYLCASSLIAGDEQYFGPGTRLTVT.